The rows below give T cell receptor beta chains drawn from one sample of a study of lymphopenia after photon versus proton radiotherapy. The assay was immunoSEQ multiplex PCR, and TCRdb's table has in-frame clones only and misses some. The sample records 35,000 to 45,000 clones, over 80% being singletons. This material consisted of peripheral blood, taken from a patient treated with proton-based radiotherapy. These receptors all stem from a woman aged 70 to 79 with pancreatic cancer. CDR3s include the opening cysteine and the closing phenylalanine or tryptophan. The D gene is left open where the match is weak. Some rows mark clone size as missing; the rest say once, few, many or name a class of expanded clone.

d_gene: TRBD2
j_gene: TRBJ2-3
v_gene: TRBV7-3
abundance: few
CDR3nt: TGTGCCAGCAGCTCGACTAGCGCGAGCACAGATACGCAGTATTTT
CDR3aa: CASSSTSASTDTQYF

d_gene: TRBD1
j_gene: TRBJ2-3
v_gene: TRBV7-8
abundance: -
CDR3nt: TGTGCCAGCAGCTTCCGGACAGGGGGATCCCTTAGCACAGATACGCAGTATTTT
CDR3aa: CASSFRTGGSLSTDTQYF

d_gene: -
j_gene: TRBJ1-1
v_gene: TRBV11-3
abundance: -
CDR3nt: TGTGCCAGCAGCTTGGACCTTGAAGCTTTCTTT
CDR3aa: CASSLDLEAFF

d_gene: -
j_gene: TRBJ2-3
v_gene: TRBV6-1
abundance: -
CDR3nt: TGTGCCAGCAGGATCTGGCCTACGCAGTATTTT
CDR3aa: CASRIWPTQYF

d_gene: TRBD1
j_gene: TRBJ2-3
v_gene: TRBV7-6
abundance: -
CDR3nt: TGTGCCAGCAGCCTAGGAACAGGGGAATGGAGTACAGATACGCAGTATTTT
CDR3aa: CASSLGTGEWSTDTQYF

d_gene: -
j_gene: TRBJ2-5
v_gene: TRBV2
abundance: -
CDR3nt: TGTGCCAGCACAAAATGGGAGACCCAGTACTTC
CDR3aa: CASTKWETQYF

d_gene: -
j_gene: TRBJ1-1
v_gene: TRBV6-1
abundance: -
CDR3nt: TGTGCCATCCCCCTAAATGAGAACACTGAAGCTTTCTTT
CDR3aa: CAIPLNENTEAFF

d_gene: -
j_gene: TRBJ2-7
v_gene: TRBV4-3
abundance: -
CDR3nt: TGCGCCAGCAGCCAAAGTACCGGCTACGAGCAGTACTTC
CDR3aa: CASSQSTGYEQYF

d_gene: -
j_gene: TRBJ2-5
v_gene: TRBV28
abundance: -
CDR3nt: TGTGCCAGCAGTTTACTGGGAAGAGAGACCCAGTACTTC
CDR3aa: CASSLLGRETQYF

d_gene: -
j_gene: TRBJ2-5
v_gene: TRBV7-6
abundance: -
CDR3nt: TGTGCCAGCAGCTTTTCTAGGGAGACCCAGTACTTC
CDR3aa: CASSFSRETQYF

d_gene: TRBD1
j_gene: TRBJ1-1
v_gene: TRBV5-1
abundance: -
CDR3nt: TGCGCCAGCAGCTTAGGGGGCGCGGGGACTGAAGCTTTCTTT
CDR3aa: CASSLGGAGTEAFF

d_gene: -
j_gene: TRBJ1-5
v_gene: TRBV4-2
abundance: -
CDR3nt: TGTGCCAGCAGCCAAACGGACAATGATCAGCCCCAGCATTTT
CDR3aa: CASSQTDNDQPQHF

d_gene: -
j_gene: TRBJ1-1
v_gene: TRBV5-6
abundance: -
CDR3nt: TGTGCCAGCAGCCTGGACCGTTGGGGCACTGAAGCTTTCTTT
CDR3aa: CASSLDRWGTEAFF

d_gene: -
j_gene: TRBJ2-3
v_gene: TRBV30
abundance: few
CDR3nt: TGTGCCTGGAGGGAGCCGCTAGCGATAGGCACAGATACGCAGTATTTT
CDR3aa: CAWREPLAIGTDTQYF

d_gene: TRBD1
j_gene: TRBJ2-7
v_gene: TRBV4-2
abundance: -
CDR3nt: TGTGCCAGCAGCCAAGACGGCGGGGACAGGGCTCGAAACGAGCAGTACTTC
CDR3aa: CASSQDGGDRARNEQYF

d_gene: -
j_gene: TRBJ1-2
v_gene: TRBV7-9
abundance: -
CDR3nt: TGTGCCAGCAGTCTATATGGGACCGGGGATGGCTACACCTTC
CDR3aa: CASSLYGTGDGYTF

d_gene: -
j_gene: TRBJ2-7
v_gene: TRBV28
abundance: -
CDR3nt: TGTGCCAGCATGCCCTCATTAGGGGAGCAGTACTTC
CDR3aa: CASMPSLGEQYF

d_gene: -
j_gene: TRBJ2-1
v_gene: TRBV19
abundance: -
CDR3nt: TGTGCCAGTACCATCTCCTCAAAGAACAATGAGCAGTTCTTC
CDR3aa: CASTISSKNNEQFF

d_gene: -
j_gene: TRBJ1-1
v_gene: TRBV27
abundance: -
CDR3nt: TGTGCCAGCAGTTACAGGGAGTCGACTGAAGCTTTCTTT
CDR3aa: CASSYRESTEAFF

d_gene: -
j_gene: TRBJ2-7
v_gene: TRBV11-1
abundance: -
CDR3nt: TGTGCCAGCAGCTTAGACAGTTCCGAGCAGTACTTC
CDR3aa: CASSLDSSEQYF

d_gene: TRBD1
j_gene: TRBJ1-1
v_gene: TRBV4-3
abundance: once
CDR3nt: TGCGCCAGCAGCCAAGACATTATAGGGGGCCGGGAGGCTGAAGCTTTCTTT
CDR3aa: CASSQDIIGGREAEAFF

d_gene: -
j_gene: TRBJ1-2
v_gene: TRBV29-1
abundance: -
CDR3nt: TGCAGCGTCTCGGCGGGCGAAAGCTACACCTTC
CDR3aa: CSVSAGESYTF

d_gene: TRBD1
j_gene: TRBJ1-3
v_gene: TRBV5-4
abundance: once
CDR3nt: TGTGCCAGCAGCACGGACAGGGGCCGCGGGACCTCTGGAAACACCATATATTTT
CDR3aa: CASSTDRGRGTSGNTIYF

d_gene: -
j_gene: TRBJ1-5
v_gene: TRBV6-5
abundance: once
CDR3nt: TGTGCCAGCAGTTACTCTGGGGGGAATCAGCCCCAGCATTTT
CDR3aa: CASSYSGGNQPQHF

d_gene: -
j_gene: TRBJ2-2
v_gene: TRBV9
abundance: once
CDR3nt: TGTGCCAGCAGCACCGAGAACACCGGGGAGCTGTTTTTT
CDR3aa: CASSTENTGELFF

d_gene: -
j_gene: TRBJ1-1
v_gene: TRBV7-9
abundance: -
CDR3nt: TGTGCCAGCAGCTTAGAAAGAAGGGGGGCCGAAGCTTTCTTT
CDR3aa: CASSLERRGAEAFF

d_gene: -
j_gene: TRBJ2-5
v_gene: TRBV16
abundance: -
CDR3nt: TGTGCCAGCAGCCAACCGGGGCAGCAAGAGACCCAGTACTTC
CDR3aa: CASSQPGQQETQYF

d_gene: -
j_gene: TRBJ2-7
v_gene: TRBV27
abundance: -
CDR3nt: TGTGCCAGCAGTTTAGACGGGAGTCGGTACGAGCAGTACTTC
CDR3aa: CASSLDGSRYEQYF

d_gene: -
j_gene: TRBJ2-7
v_gene: TRBV19
abundance: -
CDR3nt: TGTGCCACCTCGGGACTGCCCTCCTACGAGCAGTACTTC
CDR3aa: CATSGLPSYEQYF